This entry describes one T cell receptor (beta chain). The antigen is unknown. This sample is part of a study of long-term antiretroviral therapy in people with HIV. Trimming cost V 0 bases and J 6 bases, with 13 bases left between them. The CDR3 loop spans 15 amino acids. Germline V lookup: CDR1 ENHRY, CDR2 SYGVKD. The study's findings and limits: HIV repertoires spanned narrower CDR3 length ranges than controls. The clones with expansion before ART were dominant in the repertoire at all time points. The study collected no data on ART adherence, viral resistance or therapy changes.

Sequencing used immunoSEQ v3.0 at survey level. Sequencing was performed with immunoSEQ multiplex PCR; in TCRdb, only in-frame clones are kept and a portion is missing. The table lists about 40,000 clones, around 86% of them singletons. Specimens held about 0.85-11 million cryopreserved PBMC prior to DNA extraction. J is TRBJ2-3 and V is TRBV10-3; perhaps TRBD2 as D (7 bases). This specimen was unsorted PBMCs, taken 0.1 years before starting antiretroviral therapy. The receptor was isolated from a woman in her forties or fifties with HIV. The CDR3 sequence: CAISESGGPGDTQYF. CDR3 DNA: TGTGCCATCAGTGAGTCCGGGGGGCCTGGTGATACGCAGTATTTT.